This record covers a single T cell receptor beta chain. Its antigen specificity is not known. Base qualities are not at hand, and no much larger clone is one base apart. This sample is part of a study of OX40 agonist ivuxolimab in advanced cancers. At the level of the whole study: Ivuxolimab, which targeted the costimulatory receptor OX40 (CD134), was an agonistic, fully human IgG2 monoclonal antibody. Intravenous ivuxolimab was administered to patients every 2 weeks at six dose levels: 0.01, 0.1, 0.3, 1.5, 3 and 10 mg/kg. Of the approximately 53 patients in dose escalation, about 20 had hepatocellular carcinoma, approximately 15 had melanoma, 9 had renal cell carcinoma and 9 had head and neck cancer. In the dose-escalation cohort, over 65% of patients were male, and the mean age was roughly 60 years, with a range of 23 to 79. Patients were allowed to have had prior anti-PD-1, anti-PD-L1 or anti-CTLA-4 therapy, and around 41% of the dose-escalation patients had previously received checkpoint inhibitors. Partial responses were achieved by three dose-escalation patients, of whom one had hepatocellular carcinoma and two had cutaneous melanoma. Peripheral TCRbeta sequencing was intended to test whether TCR sequence diversity was altered and clonal T-cell expansion was caused by ivuxolimab. The paper covers the monotherapy dose-escalation part of the phase I ivuxolimab trial, which included N ≈ 57 patients.

The trial excluded patients who had a history of autoimmune disease or who were on systemic immunosuppression. In every dose cohort, peripheral blood was drawn for TCR sequencing at baseline, cycle 4 day 1, and cycle 7 day 1. Samples were obtained from an open-label, multicenter, first-in-human phase I dose-escalation trial of ivuxolimab. The trial enrolled adults with locally advanced or metastatic head and neck squamous cell, hepatocellular, melanoma or renal cell carcinoma. Before TCR sequencing, CD4+ T cells and CD8+ T cells were sorted from peripheral blood as separate populations. V gives up 1 base and J gives up 5 bases, and the segment between their germline ends measures 11 bases. The CDR3 contains 14 residues, cysteine and phenylalanine counted. Just CDR3 DNA is preserved here, 42 bases in frame from base 1. The germline V gene sets CDR1 to MNHEY and CDR2 to SVGAGI. The paper as a whole reports these results and caveats: In the 0.1-3.0 mg/kg groups, partial responders had among the lowest normalized peripheral clonal expansion, particularly in CD8+ T cells. After ivuxolimab, more expanded clones were found on average in CD8+ T cells than in CD4+ T cells. At doses of 0.1 to 3.0 mg/kg, clonal expansion of both CD4+ and CD8+ T cells in blood was seen between baseline and week 6. Low levels of normalized T-cell clonal expansion were also seen in some nonresponding patients. Which antigens the clonally expanded peripheral T cells were specific for was not determined.

Genomic DNA was isolated from the sorted cells so that the TCRbeta CDR3 region could be sequenced. TCRbeta CDR3 regions were sequenced using the immunoSEQ Assay. TCRdb took this table from immuneACCESS and kept in-frame rearrangements with V and J called. Such tables lack part of the clones; where checked against another copy, unresolved V genes explain under half of the gap, and the rest is unexplained. The sample table records 65,000 to 100,000 clones; around 80% of these occur just once. 6.6% of the sample belongs to the ten largest clones. This receptor was obtained from an adult with an advanced solid tumor such as melanoma, head and neck, liver or kidney cancer. This chain is built from TRBV6-5 and TRBJ1-2, with the identity of the D gene unclear. Sequenced here: CD4+ or CD8+ T cells sorted from blood, sampled in a trial of the OX40 agonist ivuxolimab. The DNA is TGTGCCAGCAGTTACTATGGCCAGAGGTATGGCTACACCTTC. The resulting protein is CASSYYGQRYGYTF.